What follows are 24 T cell receptor beta chains derived from one specimen sequenced in a study of PD-1 blockade in classical Hodgkin lymphoma. Assay: immunoSEQ multiplex PCR; the TCRdb copy retains only in-frame clones and omits some. Of 57,000 or so clones listed, roughly 85% were seen once; the top ten hold roughly 8.1%. Indicated time point: cycle 4 day 1 (C4D1), after less than 7 weeks of nivolumab. All patients experienced relapse after autologous stem cell transplantation, and brentuximab vedotin exposure was variable. The specimen was peripheral blood mononuclear cells (PBMCs), collected before the fourth cycle of nivolumab. The source of these receptors is a human donor with classical Hodgkin lymphoma.

V is TRBV27 and J is TRBJ2-7; weak D call: TRBD2 (5 bases). This CDR3 has 15 residues. CDR1 and CDR2 (germline): MNHEY, SMNVEV (reference sequence). V lost 2 bases and J lost 2, with 13 bases in between. The CDR3 region has the DNA TGTGCCAGCAGTTTAGACGGGGTGGGAACCTACGAGCAGTACTTC. It codes for CASSLDGVGTYEQYF.

Written as DNA, the CDR3 is TGCGCCAGCAGCCTACAGGGCTCTGGGGCCAACGTCCTGACTTTC. Its translation: CASSLQGSGANVLTF. The chain joins TRBV5-1 to TRBJ2-6; TRBD1 might be the D (6 bases). Trimming left V 4 bases short and J 0 bases short, with 8 bases between. The V gene's germline CDR1 is SGHRS and CDR2 YFSETQ. The CDR3 has 15 residues.

The rearrangement uses TRBV4-2 and TRBJ2-6, with no clear D. Germline CDR1 is LGHNA and CDR2 is YNFKEQ. The CDR3 consists of 18 residues. The V gene lost 2 bases and the J gene lost 1 base, with 15 bases spanning the gap. CDR3 coding DNA: TGTGCCAGCAGCCAACGGACGCCCTTATTGTCTGGGGCCAACGTCCTGACTTTC. Its translation is CASSQRTPLLSGANVLTF.

The chain employs TRBV19 and TRBJ1-1; possibly TRBD1 for D (5 bases). The germline gives CDR1 LNHDA, CDR2 SQIVND (reference sequence). The CDR3 contains 16 residues. Trimming shortened V by 1 base and J by 1 base, and 13 bases separated the two germline ends. CDR3 DNA: TGTGCCAGTAGTATAGTTTTGGGTGGGACGAACACTGAAGCTTTCTTT. Amino acid sequence: CASSIVLGGTNTEAFF. The full variable domain, its missing parts supplied by reference TRBV19 and TRBJ1-1, is DGGITQSPKYLFRKEGQNVTLSCEQNLNHDAMYWYRQDPGQGLRLIYYSQIVNDFQKGDIAEGYSVSREKKESFPLTVTSAQKNPTAFYLCASSIVLGGTNTEAFFGQGTRLTVV.

J is TRBJ2-3 and V is TRBV4-2, with TRBD2 matching over 8 bases. The V gene end was trimmed by 1 base and the J gene end by 5 bases; junction bases not matched to a gene: 2. The CDR3 contains 14 residues. Germline CDR1 and CDR2: LGHNA and YNFKEQ. CDR3 region: CASSQAGGLDTQYF. In nucleotides, the CDR3 is TGTGCCAGCAGCCAAGCGGGGGGGCTAGATACGCAGTATTTT.

The genes are TRBV6-1 and TRBJ1-1; D unresolved. This CDR3 spans 12 amino acids. The germline V gene has CDR1 MNHNS and CDR2 SASEGT. Trimming pared 3 bases from V and 7 bases from J, leaving 9 bases between. The chain's CDR3 is CASSDPQDEAFF. CDR3 in DNA: TGTGCCAGCAGTGACCCCCAGGATGAAGCTTTCTTT.

The chain couples TRBV6-1 to TRBJ1-1, with a tentative D call TRBD1 (5 bases). From germline, CDR1 is MNHNS and CDR2 SASEGT. With 8 bases removed from V and 0 bases from J, the gap between germline ends came to 13 bases. The CDR3 has 14 amino acids. For the CDR3, the DNA is TGTGCCAGCCGGTCCGGGGCCTTGAACACTGAAGCTTTCTTT. This encodes CASRSGALNTEAFF.

The V gene is TRBV27, the J gene TRBJ2-7; TRBD2 aligns across 8 bases. V was pared by 6 bases and J by 6 bases, with 16 bases of the junction left unmatched. Germline lookup yields CDR1 MNHEY and CDR2 SMNVEV (reference sequence). This CDR3 comprises 16 residues. CDR3 residues: CASSPAGGGPIFEQYF. Written as DNA, the CDR3 is TGTGCCAGCAGCCCCGCCGGGGGGGGACCCATTTTCGAGCAGTACTTC.

This sequence joins TRBV12-5 and TRBJ1-5; weak D call: TRBD1 (6 bases). Germline values: CDR1 LGHNT, CDR2 FRNRAP. V gave up 0 bases and J gave up 0 bases, with 21 bases separating them. The CDR3 consists of 20 residues. The CDR3 here is CASGLVPAGDLNSSNQPQHF. The CDR3 DNA reads as TGTGCTAGTGGTTTGGTACCGGCAGGGGATTTGAACTCTAGCAATCAGCCCCAGCATTTT. Looking up the rest from reference TRBV12-5 and TRBJ1-5 gives the full variable domain: DARVTQTPRHKVTEMGQEVTMRCQPILGHNTVFWYRQTMMQGLELLAYFRNRAPLDDSGMPKDRFSAEMPDATLATLKIQPSEPRDSAVYFCASGLVPAGDLNSSNQPQHFGDGTRLSIL.

This chain uses TRBV6-5 with TRBJ2-7; 12 bases match TRBD1. With V trimmed by 1 base and J by 6 bases, 7 bases remained unmatched. The CDR3 runs to 16 residues. Germline V gene lookup returns CDR1 MNHEY and CDR2 SVGAGI. The CDR3 region is CASSYFPGTGGVEQYF. The CDR3, as DNA: TGTGCCAGCAGTTACTTCCCCGGGACAGGGGGCGTCGAGCAGTACTTC.

V gene TRBV30 combines with J gene TRBJ1-4; TRBD1 matches 7 bases. From germline, CDR1 is GTSNPN and CDR2 SVGIG (reference sequence). This CDR3 has 15 amino acids. Trimming cost V 0 bases and J 8 bases; bases outside gene matches: 9. The CDR3 loop is CAWSVGQGVREKLFF. Here the CDR3 DNA reads TGTGCCTGGAGTGTTGGTCAGGGGGTAAGGGAAAAACTGTTTTTT.

This chain links TRBV5-1 with TRBJ1-2, with 9 bases aligning to TRBD1. The V and J ends lost 4 bases and 0 bases, in that order; junction bases with no gene match: 7. This CDR3 comprises 16 residues. Germline V lookup: CDR1 SGHRS, CDR2 YFSETQ. The CDR3, as DNA: TGCGCCAGCAGCCCCGGGACAGGGCCGACTAACTATGGCTACACCTTC. Amino acids: CASSPGTGPTNYGYTF. The whole variable domain, filled in from reference TRBV5-1 and TRBJ1-2, reads KAGVTQTPRYLIKTRGQQVTLSCSPISGHRSVSWYQQTPGQGLQFLFEYFSETQRNKGNFPGRFSGRQFSNSRSEMNVSTLELGDSALYLCASSPGTGPTNYGYTFGSGTRLTVV.

The J gene is TRBJ2-7, the V gene TRBV5-1; D not resolved. Trimming stripped 0 bases from V and 4 bases from J, with 11 bases between. The CDR3 covers 14 residues. Germline V gives CDR1 SGHRS, CDR2 YFSETQ. CDR3 sequence reads: CASSLDSEIYEQYF. The CDR3 nucleotides read TGCGCCAGCAGCTTGGATTCGGAGATATACGAGCAGTACTTC.

This clone was found once. The same CDR3 arises from other DNA sequences in this sample as well. V gene TRBV10-2 combines with J gene TRBJ2-5, with 13 bases identical to TRBD2. Trimming removed 3 bases from V and 2 bases from J; junction bases left unmatched: 0. The germline gives CDR1 WSHSY, CDR2 SAAADI. CDR3 length: 15 residues. This chain's CDR3 is CASSELAGGQETQYF. CDR3 in DNA: TGCGCCAGCAGTGAACTAGCGGGGGGGCAAGAGACCCAGTACTTC.

The count of this clone is one. The chain has TRBV6-6 and TRBJ2-7; D is possibly TRBD2 (6 bases). From germline, CDR1 is MNHNY and CDR2 SVGAGI (reference sequence). The CDR3 runs 15 residues. Trimming left V 0 bases short and J 3 bases short, with 12 bases between. The CDR3 sequence: CASSYSRGGNYEQYF. In nucleotides, the CDR3 is TGTGCCAGCAGTTACTCCAGAGGAGGGAACTACGAGCAGTACTTC.

The J gene is TRBJ1-3, the V gene TRBV27; D remains ambiguous. V was pared by 5 bases and J by 2 bases, with 7 bases between. Germline V gene sequence: CDR1 MNHEY, CDR2 SMNVEV (reference sequence). This CDR3 has 13 amino acids. The CDR3 here is CASSAGPGNTIYF. CDR3 DNA sequence: TGTGCCAGCAGTGCCGGACCTGGAAACACCATATATTTT.

The rearrangement uses TRBV5-1 and TRBJ2-3, with D possibly TRBD2 on 6 matching bases. The CDR3 spans 14 residues. Trimming left V 2 bases short and J 6 bases short, with 13 bases between. Germline-derived CDR1 and CDR2 are SGHRS and YFSETQ. DNA of the CDR3: TGCGCCAGCAGCTTAGCACTAGCATCTGATACGCAGTATTTT. This sequence encodes CASSLALASDTQYF.

V gene TRBV7-9 combines with J gene TRBJ1-3; unclear D gene. V was shortened by 1 base and J by 1 base, with 11 bases between the two germline ends. The CDR3 consists of 16 residues. The germline V gene encodes CDR1 SEHNR and CDR2 FQNEAQ (reference sequence). CDR3 in amino acids: CASSLEQGFSGNTIYF. The CDR3 nucleotides are TGTGCCAGCAGCTTAGAACAAGGCTTTTCTGGAAACACCATATATTTT.

The chain couples TRBV6-6 to TRBJ2-5; the match to TRBD2 covers 9 bases. V was pared by 6 bases and J by 3 bases, with 8 bases of the junction left unmatched. The germline gives CDR1 MNHNY, CDR2 SVGAGI (reference sequence). This CDR3 spans 15 amino acids. The CDR3 nucleotides read TGTGCCAGCAGACACCCGGCGGGGGGGGAAGAGACCCAGTACTTC. Translated: CASRHPAGGEETQYF.

The V gene is TRBV28, the J gene TRBJ2-7; the match to TRBD1 covers 9 bases. V trimming: 6 bases; J trimming: 2 bases; junction bases outside the gene matches: 2. The CDR3 contains 13 residues. Germline V CDR1 and CDR2: MDHEN, SYDVKM. CDR3 sequence reads: CASRGTGTYEQYF. CDR3 DNA: TGTGCCAGCAGGGGGACAGGGACCTACGAGCAGTACTTC.

The rearrangement links TRBV6-6 to TRBJ2-2; D unclear. This CDR3 spans 11 amino acids. Between the trimmed V and J ends, which lost 8 bases and 5 bases, there was a span of 6 bases. Per germline, CDR1 MNHNY and CDR2 SVGAGI (reference sequence). The DNA for the CDR3 is TGTGCCAGCCAAAGGACCGGGGAGCTGTTTTTT. Its protein product is CASQRTGELFF.

The chain joins TRBV7-2 to TRBJ2-3; D not resolved. Germline V gives CDR1 SGHTA, CDR2 FQGNSA. The CDR3 covers 11 residues. Trimming left V 2 bases short and J 6 bases short, with 3 bases between. DNA of the CDR3: TGTGCCAGCAGCTTATACGATACGCAGTATTTT. Translation: CASSLYDTQYF.

This chain uses TRBV5-1 with TRBJ2-5, with TRBD2 identical over 7 bases. The germline V gene encodes CDR1 SGHRS and CDR2 YFSETQ. The CDR3 is made up of 15 amino acids. The V and J ends lost 4 bases and 5 bases, in that order; junction bases with no gene match: 11. CDR3 residues: CASSDRDYLGETQYF. CDR3 sequence (DNA): TGCGCCAGCAGCGACCGGGACTATCTCGGGGAGACCCAGTACTTC.

The chain is built from TRBV21-1 and TRBJ2-7; TRBD2, as called in the table, went unchecked against the DNA. TRBV21-1 is a pseudogene segment. The CDR3 covers 18 residues. The CDR3 is CASSAPQRSGGNSYEQYF. In DNA form, the CDR3 reads TGTGCCAGCAGCGCCCCCCAGAGGAGCGGGGGCAACTCCTACGAGCAGTACTTC.